Reported below is one T cell receptor (beta chain). The authors' processing: Reference gene primer amplification gave estimated nucleated cell counts. The assay was immunoSEQ multiplex PCR, and TCRdb's table has in-frame clones only and misses some. V, J and clone size are taken as reported in that table, and D and trimming were inferred from the DNA itself. The sample holds approximately 260,000 clones, roughly 90% seen once. This record belongs to a study of blood T cell repertoires in COVID-19. About the research overall: Whether acute or convalescent, the COVID-19 samples came from the United States, Italy and Spain. The cDNA or gDNA used as material had been derived from T cells, B-cell-depleted T cells, or PBMCs.

The TCR originated in a man in his fifties or sixties with acute or convalescent COVID-19. The sequenced sample consisted of peripheral blood.

In nucleotides, the CDR3 is TGTGCCAGCACCTCCCCAGAGGGGAGGTTTACGGGAGCTTTCTTT. Protein: CASTSPEGRFTGAFF. The V gene is TRBV6-6, the J gene TRBJ1-1; D perhaps matches TRBD1 (5 bases). Germline V CDR1 and CDR2: MNHNY, SVGAGI (reference sequence). CDR3 length: 15 amino acids. V was trimmed by 7 bases and J by 10 bases, leaving 25 bases between them.